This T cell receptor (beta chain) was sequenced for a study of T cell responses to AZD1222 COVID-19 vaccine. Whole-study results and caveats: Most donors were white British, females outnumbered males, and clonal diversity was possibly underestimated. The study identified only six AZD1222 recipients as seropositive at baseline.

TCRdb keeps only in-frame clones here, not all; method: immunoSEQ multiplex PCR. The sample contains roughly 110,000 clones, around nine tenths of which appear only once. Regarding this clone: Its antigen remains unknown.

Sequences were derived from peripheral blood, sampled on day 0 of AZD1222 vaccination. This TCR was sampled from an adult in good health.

CDR3 bases: TGTGCCTGTGGACAGGGGGCGCGTGGAAACACCATATATTTT. It translates to CACGQGARGNTIYF. The chain uses TRBV30 and TRBJ1-3; 11 nucleotides agree with TRBD1. V lost 6 bases and J lost 3; bases outside the gene matches: 4. CDR3 length: 14 residues. Germline V gives CDR1 GTSNPN, CDR2 SVGIG (reference sequence). Full variable domain (rest looked up from reference TRBV30 and TRBJ1-3): SQTIHQWPATLVQPVGSPLSLECTVEGTSNPNLYWYRQAAGRGLQLLFYSVGIGQISSEVPQNLSASRPQDRQFILSSKKLLLSDSGFYLCACGQGARGNTIYFGEGSWLTVV.